These T cell receptor beta chains were read from a single sample in a study of T cells in tumors after PD-1 blockade. The assay was immunoSEQ multiplex PCR, and TCRdb's table has in-frame clones only and misses some. The table lists approximately 19,000 clones, over 75% of them singletons. The specimen was PBMCs, collected after anti-PD-1 therapy. These receptors were taken from a human donor with advanced basal cell or squamous cell carcinoma (not recorded which). The CDR3 runs from the conserved cysteine through the conserved F or W. A D gene is named only where the DNA matches it firmly. Rows may omit the clone size; those that give it use once, few, many or a size class.

TRBD2	TRBJ2-7	few	TRBV10-2	TGCGCCAGCCGCGAGATGGCGGGGGGGCCTGTCGAGCAGTACTTC	CASREMAGGPVEQYF
.	TRBJ2-2	.	TRBV28	TGTGCCAGCAGTTTAAAGAACACCGGGGAGCTGTTTTTT	CASSLKNTGELFF
.	TRBJ2-2	.	TRBV4-1	TGCGCCAGCAGCCAAGGGAGCTACACCGGGGAGCTGTTTTTT	CASSQGSYTGELFF
.	TRBJ2-5	.	TRBV15	TGTGCCACCAGCAGAGATGGACAGCTCCAAGAGACCCAGTACTTC	CATSRDGQLQETQYF
TRBD2	TRBJ2-1	once	TRBV7-9	TGTGCCAGCAGCCCACTTTCCGCGGGAGCGAATGAGCAGTTCTTC	CASSPLSAGANEQFF
TRBD2	TRBJ2-1	.	TRBV4-1	TGCGCCAGCAGCCAAGTCTCGGGACTAGCGGGGGGGCAGGATGAGCAGTTCTTC	CASSQVSGLAGGQDEQFF
.	TRBJ1-1	.	TRBV6-5	TGTGCCAGCAGTAAGAGGACGGGGGAAGCTTTCTTT	CASSKRTGEAFF
.	TRBJ1-4	.	TRBV2	TGTGCCAGCAGAGGACCAACTAATGAAAAACTGTTTTTT	CASRGPTNEKLFF
TRBD2	TRBJ2-7	few	TRBV28	TGTGCCAGCGGGACTAGCGGACCTGGGGCGACCTACGAGCAGTACTTC	CASGTSGPGATYEQYF
TRBD2	TRBJ2-1	medium-sized	TRBV10-3	TGTGCCGTAAGAACGACTAGCGGGATCGATGAGCAGTTCTTC	CAVRTTSGIDEQFF
TRBD2	TRBJ2-7	.	TRBV6-1	TGTGCCAGCAGGCCCGGGACTAGCGGAAACTACGAGCAGTACTTC	CASRPGTSGNYEQYF
.	TRBJ2-5	.	TRBV4-1	TGCGCCAGCAGCCAAGATCTAACTACTCGCGGGGAGACCCAGTACTTC	CASSQDLTTRGETQYF
.	TRBJ1-1	.	TRBV3-1/TRBV3-2	TGTGCCAGCAGCCAAGTACAAGGTCGGGGGGCTTTCTTT	CASSQVQGRGAFF
.	TRBJ2-7	once	TRBV5-5	TGTGCCAGCAGCTTTTCGGGGGCCAGCTCCTACGAGCAGTACTTC	CASSFSGASSYEQYF
.	TRBJ1-1	.	TRBV10-2	TGCGCCAGCAGTGAAATCTGGGGTAATGAAGCTTTCTTT	CASSEIWGNEAFF
TRBD2	TRBJ2-5	.	TRBV13	TGTGCCAGCAGCCCGCCCACTAGCGGGGGGGAAGAGACCCAGTACTTC	CASSPPTSGGEETQYF
.	TRBJ1-1	.	TRBV3-1/TRBV3-2	TGTGCCAGCAGCCTGGGGAGCCAGGTCGGCACTGAAGCTTTCTTT	CASSLGSQVGTEAFF